This TCR beta chain was sequenced in a study of chemoradiotherapy in HPV16-positive cancers. Samples were taken several times over chemoradiotherapy. Profiling relied on immunoSEQ multiplex PCR, and the TCRdb table lists in-frame clones only, not all of them. The sample shows approximately 5,000 clones, roughly 83% of them seen only once. This clone was observed a few times. Its antigen is not known. General study points: For HPV16-positive patients, expanding HPV-responsive T cells associated with longer recurrence-free survival. Non-HPV-specific T cells did not expand in tumors during treatment, whereas candidate HPV-specific clones and E7-related motifs did. Functional assays defining HPV-specific T cells used only a couple of HPV16-positive patients.

The ends were cut back, 1 base at V and 7 bases at J, with 10 bases in the middle. The CDR3 runs 14 residues. Per germline, CDR1 LNHNV and CDR2 YYDKDF (reference sequence). The sequence was obtained from a human donor with HPV-associated anogenital cancer. The chain combines TRBV15 with TRBJ1-4, with D possibly matching TRBD1 (5 bases). The specimen comprised tumor tissue, sampled from a patient who underwent chemoradiotherapy. Here the CDR3 DNA reads TGTGCCACCAGCAGAGTTCGGGGCGTTGAAAAACTGTTTTTT. Translating gives CATSRVRGVEKLFF.